This entry lists 17 T cell receptor beta chains sequenced from one sample in a study of T cells in Graves' hyperthyroidism and ophthalmopathy. There were TCR beta CDR3 regions amplified from RNA transcripts. A set of HTBI primers served as the primers for a first-round RT-PCR of the TCR CDR3. Each CDR3 protein is one row after TCRdb ran MiXCR on the multiplex PCR reads. The data show around 540,000 distinct CDR3 sequences, about 16% seen once. The sample comprised blood. These receptors were obtained from a woman aged 25 to 45 with Graves' ophthalmopathy.

This clonotype was observed at least ten times. This chain links TRBV2 with TRBJ1-6; D is undetermined. CDR3 size: 14 residues. V shed 4 bases and J shed 7 bases, with 11 bases lying between them. In germline, CDR1 is SNHLY, CDR2 FYNNEI. The CDR3 DNA reads as TGTGCCAGCAGTGCCTTCCTACAGAATTCACCCCTCCACTTT. It codes for CASSAFLQNSPLHF.

The chain joins TRBV7-2 to TRBJ2-2; D ambiguous. CDR1 SGHTA and CDR2 FQGNSA come from the germline V gene. The CDR3 contains 15 residues. Trimming cost V 2 bases and J 1 base, with 8 bases left between them. CDR3 DNA sequence: TGTGCCAGCAGCTTATTCGCAGGGAACACCGGGGAGCTGTTTTTT. It encodes CASSLFAGNTGELFF.

In its sample, this clonotype was seen a few times. DNA of the CDR3: TGTGCCAGCAGAGGGGGCGACGAGACCCAGTACTTC. This encodes CASRGGDETQYF. V usage is TRBV2 and J usage is TRBJ2-5, with 7 bases matching TRBD1. The germline V gene encodes CDR1 SNHLY and CDR2 FYNNEI. After removal of 6 bases from V and 5 bases from J, the junction contained 3 bases not matched to a gene. CDR3 size: 12 residues.

This clonotype has at least ten counts. The genes are TRBV11-1 and TRBJ2-5; no definite D call. Germline CDR1 SGHAT, CDR2 FQDESV (reference sequence). Trimming removed 5 bases at V and 7 bases at J, with 20 bases between. The CDR3 loop spans 15 amino acids. The CDR3 DNA reads TGTGCCAGCAGCCCAAACCGGCTCCAAGGCGGGACCCAGTACTTC. As protein: CASSPNRLQGGTQYF.

Concerning this clonotype itself: A far more abundant clone sits one base away, making this likely a read error. The CDR3 DNA follows: TGTGCCAGCGGTGAAGGGGGAAATCAGCCCCAGCATTTT. This sequence encodes CASGEGGNQPQHF. V and J are TRBV28 and TRBJ1-5; a weak D match, TRBD1 (6 bases). The CDR3 has 13 amino acids. Trimming removed 8 bases from V and 4 bases from J, with 12 bases in between. CDR1 and CDR2 from the germline V gene are MDHEN and SYDVKM.

V usage is TRBV9 and J usage is TRBJ2-1, with D uncertain. Germline assignment: CDR1 SGDLS and CDR2 YYNGEE. The CDR3 extends over 15 amino acids. Trimming removed 0 bases from V and 5 bases from J, with 12 bases in between. In DNA, the CDR3 is TGTGCCAGCAGCGTAGAGCCCCGGCCGGACAATGAGCAGTTCTTC. The encoded protein is CASSVEPRPDNEQFF.

A few counts support this clonotype. This sequence joins TRBV29-1 and TRBJ2-7, with 9 nucleotides matching TRBD2. Losses at the gene ends were 5 bases for V and 3 bases for J; bases not matched to a gene: 2. This CDR3 contains 12 residues. Germline assignment: CDR1 SQVTM and CDR2 ANQGSEA. DNA of the CDR3: TGCAGCGTTCGACTAGCGGTCTACGAGCAGTACTTC. Amino acid sequence: CSVRLAVYEQYF.

V gene TRBV19 combines with J gene TRBJ1-5; D might be TRBD1 (5 bases). CDR1 is LNHDA and CDR2 is SQIVND in the germline V gene (reference sequence). V was shortened by 5 bases and J by 4 bases, with 15 bases between the two germline ends. CDR3 length equals 15 residues. CDR3 loop: CASSHGGGNNQPQHF. The CDR3 bases are TGTGCCAGTAGTCACGGCGGGGGGAATAATCAGCCCCAGCATTTT.

This clonotype was detected many times. V gene TRBV29-1 combines with J gene TRBJ2-1, with TRBD1 matching 7 bases. V lost 7 bases, J lost 0 bases, and 18 bases stayed unmatched. The germline V gene encodes CDR1 SQVTM and CDR2 ANQGSEA. This CDR3 contains 18 residues. The CDR3 DNA reads as TGCAGCGCGGAAGGGTCAGGGGGTGACCAGAGCTCCTACAATGAGCAGTTCTTC. This translates into CSAEGSGGDQSSYNEQFF.

This clonotype was observed many times. The chain links TRBV5-1 to TRBJ2-7, with 7 bases identical to TRBD1. Germline V gene data show CDR1 as SGHRS and CDR2 as YFSETQ. V trimming: 4 bases; J trimming: 1 base; junction bases outside the gene matches: 2. CDR3 length: 13 amino acids. The CDR3 is CASSVGQSYEQYF. The CDR3 DNA reads as TGCGCCAGCAGCGTGGGACAGTCCTACGAGCAGTACTTC. The full variable domain, rest sourced from reference TRBV5-1 and TRBJ2-7, is KAGVTQTPRYLIKTRGQQVTLSCSPISGHRSVSWYQQTPGQGLQFLFEYFSETQRNKGNFPGRFSGRQFSNSRSEMNVSTLELGDSALYLCASSVGQSYEQYFGPGTRLTVT.

This clonotype has just a few counts. The gene calls are TRBV19 and TRBJ1-1, with a possible D match to TRBD1 (6 bases). Trimming shortened V by 3 bases and J by 0 bases, and 14 bases separated the two germline ends. This CDR3 region has 16 residues. The germline gives CDR1 LNHDA, CDR2 SQIVND (reference sequence). CDR3 in DNA: TGTGCCAGTAGTATCCCCAGGGGAGGGCTGAACACTGAAGCTTTCTTT. This sequence encodes CASSIPRGGLNTEAFF.

This clonotype was recorded at least ten times. The gene calls are TRBV12-3 or TRBV12-4 and TRBJ2-3; D is perhaps TRBD1 (6 bases). Trimming shortened V by 5 bases and J by 0 bases, and 15 bases separated the two germline ends. This CDR3 contains 16 residues. CDR3 in DNA: TGTGCCAGCAGTCCGAGGGACATTACTAGCACAGATACGCAGTATTTT. It translates to CASSPRDITSTDTQYF.

The CDR3 protein is CSVGGTGVTNYGYTF. The CDR3 coding sequence is TGCAGCGTTGGTGGGACAGGGGTAACTAACTATGGCTACACCTTC. The chain links TRBV29-1 to TRBJ1-2; 10 bases match TRBD1. Germline V gives CDR1 SQVTM, CDR2 ANQGSEA. The CDR3 is made up of 15 amino acids. The J segment lost 0 bases and the V segment lost 4 bases, leaving 5 bases of the junction unmatched. The complete variable domain, with remaining parts taken from reference TRBV29-1 and TRBJ1-2, reads SAVISQKPSRDICQRGTSLTIQCQVDSQVTMMFWYRQQPGQSLTLIATANQGSEATYESGFVIDKFPISRPNLTFSTLTVSNMSPEDSSIYLCSVGGTGVTNYGYTFGSGTRLTVV.

Only a few counts were recorded for this clonotype. The genes are TRBV7-2 and TRBJ1-2; 8 nucleotides line up with TRBD1. V dropped 3 bases and J dropped 3; count of bases not matched to a gene: 3. CDR1 is SGHTA, CDR2 FQGNSA, per germline. CDR3 length: 14 amino acids. CDR3 nucleotide sequence: TGTGCCAGCAGCTTGCAGGGGGCTTACTATGGCTACACCTTC. Its protein product is CASSLQGAYYGYTF. The complete variable domain, with remaining parts taken from reference TRBV7-2 and TRBJ1-2, reads GAGVSQSPSNKVTEKGKDVELRCDPISGHTALYWYRQSLGQGLEFLIYFQGNSAPDKSGLPSDRFSAERTGGSVSTLTIQRTQQEDSAVYLCASSLQGAYYGYTFGSGTRLTVV.

In this sample, this clonotype turned up many times. This chain connects TRBV10-3 to TRBJ1-1; no clear D. CDR3 length: 13 residues. The V gene's germline CDR1 is ENHRY and CDR2 SYGVKD. V dropped 9 bases and J dropped 0 bases, with 11 bases sitting between them. The CDR3 DNA is TGTGCCATTAGGGAGGGCCTGAACACTGAAGCTTTCTTT. As protein: CAIREGLNTEAFF.

V usage is TRBV11-3 and J usage is TRBJ2-3, with 7 bases identical to TRBD2. Trimming at V came to 3 bases and at J to 4 bases, leaving 13 bases not matched to a gene. In germline, CDR1 is SGHNT, CDR2 YENEEA. The CDR3 extends over 17 amino acids. CDR3: CASSLLAAGARADTQYF. The CDR3 DNA sequence: TGTGCCAGCAGCTTGTTAGCGGCGGGAGCGCGCGCAGATACGCAGTATTTT.

The chain employs TRBV6-2 or TRBV6-3 and TRBJ2-6; no firm D call. Per the germline V gene, CDR1 is MNHEY and CDR2 is SVGEGT. V lost 7 bases and J 4 bases, leaving 8 bases between the germline ends. The CDR3 runs to 13 residues. DNA of the CDR3: TGTGCCAGCATCGCATGGGGGGCCAACGTCCTGACTTTC. It is translated as CASIAWGANVLTF.